This TCR beta chain stems from a study of response to subunit inactivated influenza vaccine (dated by TCRdb to 2017 to 2018). About the investigation overall: Deep quantitative profiling of the T cell receptor repertoire was used in the study to follow responses to a trivalent subunit inactivated influenza vaccine. Broader findings and caveats from the paper: According to the authors, only a limited number of new T cells may be recruited by each seasonal influenza vaccination.

A few counts support this clonotype. The specificity of this receptor is unknown. Per-nucleotide qualities are absent, and no much larger clonotype sits a single base away. Library construction relied on RT-PCR. Instrument on record: Illumina HiSeq 2500. TCRdb cleaned the public reads at Q25 with fastp, built clones with MiXCR and kept in-frame beta chains. Rows with one shared CDR3 protein collapse into an entry with the most common genes and DNA. The sample table lists approximately 730,000 distinct CDR3 sequences, approximately 14% of them with a count of one. Approximately 6.5% of the sample is held by the ten biggest clonotypes. Trimming costs V 6 bases and J 4 bases, and their ends lie 13 bases apart. CDR1 is given as KGHSH and CDR2 as LQKENI, both from the germline V gene. The CDR3, cysteine through phenylalanine, is 14 amino acids long. The sequence is cut down to CDR3 DNA, 42 bases in frame from base 1.

The specimen comprised PBMCs from blood, sampled less than 15 days before vaccination. The rearranged segments are TRBV18 and TRBJ1-5; 5 matching bases give a weak D call of TRBD1. The sequence was obtained from a man aged 50-60 years who received an inactivated influenza vaccine. Donor details come from another sample of the same person, matched by shared clones. The CDR3: CASSPTSGNQPQHF. Here is the DNA: TGTGCCAGCTCCCCTACATCAGGGAATCAGCCCCAGCATTTT.